The 29 T cell receptor beta chains listed next were all sequenced from one sample in a study of kidney transplant recipient with SARS-CoV-2 infection. TCRdb re-called the reads through MiXCR, storing one row per CDR3 protein. The sample includes 200,000 to 300,000 distinct CDR3 sequences, under 30% of them seen just once. The specimen was a blood sample, collected at baseline and around day 120 from a kidney transplant recipient. Receptor source: a male patient in his thirties who had COVID-19 and was a kidney transplant recipient. The graft donor may be the source of some T cells.

This clonotype has ten or more counts. The V and J genes are TRBV3-1 and TRBJ1-1; D unclear. CDR1 is LGHDT, CDR2 YNNKEL, per germline (reference sequence). The CDR3 is 17 amino acids. V was cut by 5 bases and J by 4 bases, with 23 bases left in between. Here the CDR3 DNA reads TGTGCCAGCAGCGTTTCGAATCCCATTTCAATTCGCACTGAAGCTTTCTTT. This encodes CASSVSNPISIRTEAFF.

This clonotype was counted many times. The chain uses TRBV12-3 or TRBV12-4 and TRBJ2-1, with 7 bases matching TRBD2. The CDR3 loop spans 13 amino acids. V lost 5 bases, J lost 9 bases, and 7 bases stayed unmatched. This CDR3 reads CASSPAGGTEQFF. Here the CDR3 DNA reads TGTGCCAGCAGTCCGGCCGGGGGGACTGAGCAGTTCTTC.

About this clonotype: Being one base from a much bigger clone, this may be a read error. The chain uses TRBV5-1 and TRBJ1-2; D is uncertain. V was clipped by 7 bases and J by 4 bases, with 23 bases between them. This CDR3 region has 16 residues. CDR1 SGHRS and CDR2 YFSETQ come from the germline V gene. Here the CDR3 DNA reads TGCGCCAGCTTCGGAATATCGGTTCGAAAGGCCTATGGCTACACCTTC. Its translation: CASFGISVRKAYGYTF. Based on the CDR3 plus reference TRBV5-1 and TRBJ1-2, the full variable domain is KAGVTQTPRYLIKTRGQQVTLSCSPISGHRSVSWYQQTPGQGLQFLFEYFSETQRNKGNFPGRFSGRQFSNSRSEMNVSTLELGDSALYLCASFGISVRKAYGYTFGSGTRLTVV.

This clonotype was counted at least ten times. The DNA of the CDR3 is TGTGCCAGCAGTGGTAAAGTGCCTTACGGAAAGACCTATGGCTACACCTTC. Translation: CASSGKVPYGKTYGYTF. The chain combines TRBV6-9 with TRBJ1-2; no clear D. Trimming took off 5 bases at V and 4 bases at J, with 23 bases between the two ends. CDR3 size: 17 residues. The germline CDR1 and CDR2 sequences are MNHGY and SVAAGI.

About this clonotype itself: A much bigger clone sits one base away, suggesting this may be a read error. Lacking the conserved final phenylalanine or tryptophan, this CDR3 likely reflects a read error. The chain links TRBV12-3 or TRBV12-4 to TRBJ1-2; unclear D gene. The CDR3 spans 17 residues. V was pared by 5 bases and J by 4 bases, with 23 bases between. The CDR3 region has the DNA TGTGCCAGCAGTGTTCCTCGCACAGCAGGAAAGACCTATGGCTACACCCTC. It is translated as CASSVPRTAGKTYGYTL.

This clonotype was detected ten times or more. This chain connects TRBV6-5 to TRBJ1-2, with TRBD1 as a possible D gene (6 bases). The CDR3 totals 15 residues. V was shortened by 2 bases and J by 3 bases, with 13 bases between the two germline ends. Germline V gene data show CDR1 as MNHEY and CDR2 as SVGAGI. Here the CDR3 reads CASSYQGYVDYGYTF. CDR3 in DNA: TGTGCCAGCAGTTACCAGGGGTACGTAGACTATGGCTACACCTTC.

The DNA of the CDR3 is TGTGCCAGCAGCGTAGAGGCGGGAGGGTACAATGAGCAGTTCTTC. This gives the protein CASSVEAGGYNEQFF. This chain connects TRBV9 to TRBJ2-1; TRBD2 matches 9 bases. The CDR3 spans 15 residues. Germline V gene sequence: CDR1 SGDLS, CDR2 YYNGEE. V shed 0 bases and J 4 bases; nucleotides not matched to a gene: 2. The whole variable domain, filled in from reference TRBV9 and TRBJ2-1, reads DSGVTQTPKHLITATGQRVTLRCSPRSGDLSVYWYQQSLDQGLQFLIQYYNGEERAKGNILERFSAQQFPDLHSELNLSSLELGDSALYFCASSVEAGGYNEQFFGPGTRLTVL.

The chain links TRBV11-2 to TRBJ2-4, with 13 positions matching TRBD2. The J call may be faulty, since TRBJ2-1 better matches the DNA end. CDR1 is SGHAT and CDR2 is FQNNGV in the germline V gene. The CDR3 runs 16 residues. CDR3 bases: TGTGCCAGCGGCCGCCGACTAGCGGGGGGTCCCAATGAGCAGTTCTTC. It codes for CASGRRLAGGPNEQFF.

Worth noting for this clonotype: The germline gene is not matched at one end of the junction; a read error may be the cause. The V and J genes are TRBV6-4 and TRBJ1-2; no definite D call. Germline CDR1 MRHNA, CDR2 SNTAGT. The CDR3 is made up of 17 amino acids. The CDR3 loop is CAGSRMYSHGKTYGYTF. CDR3 in DNA: TGTGCCGGCAGTCGAATGTATTCACACGGAAAGACCTATGGCTACACCTTC.

This chain joins TRBV20-1 and TRBJ2-4, with D unclear. The CDR3 sequence is 13 residues long. CDR1 and CDR2 (germline): DFQATT, SNEGSKA (reference sequence). Trimming left V 2 bases short and J 1 base short, with 6 bases between. This chain's CDR3 is CSARSAAKNIQYF. CDR3 DNA sequence: TGCAGTGCTAGATCCGCGGCCAAAAACATTCAGTACTTC.

About this clonotype: This may come from a read error, since a much larger clone is one base off. The genes are TRBV3-2 and TRBJ2-5; the D call in the table, TRBD1, was not verified against the DNA. TRBV3-2 is tagged as a pseudogene. The CDR3 contains 15 residues. The chain's CDR3 is CASSQEAGGEEAQYF. The DNA of the CDR3 is TGTGCCAGCAGCCAAGAGGCAGGGGGTGAAGAGGCCCAGTACTTC.

Points on this clonotype: A much larger clone lies one base from this, so it may be a read error. The chain has TRBV20-1 and TRBJ1-1; TRBD1 matches at 10 bases. This CDR3 comprises 17 residues. Germline V gene lookup returns CDR1 DFQATT and CDR2 SNEGSKA (reference sequence). The CDR3 DNA follows: TGCAGTGCTAGAGATCCAGGGGACAGGGGAATGAACGCTGAAGCTTTCTTT. Its protein product is CSARDPGDRGMNAEAFF.

J is TRBJ1-2 and V is TRBV20-1; D is perhaps TRBD1 (6 bases). This CDR3 has 14 amino acids. V lost 3 bases and J lost 3, with 14 bases in between. CDR1 DFQATT and CDR2 SNEGSKA come from the germline V gene (reference sequence). CDR3 sequence (DNA): TGCAGTGCTAGGGTGGATACAGGGTACTATGGCTACACCTTC. Translated: CSARVDTGYYGYTF.

On this clonotype: This may arise from a read error, as a much more abundant clone is one base away. The chain links TRBV7-7 to TRBJ1-2, with unresolved D. The germline V gene encodes CDR1 SSHAT and CDR2 FNYEAQ (reference sequence). CDR3 size: 17 residues. The germline V and J ends were trimmed by 4 bases and 4 bases, with 22 bases remaining between them. CDR3 protein: CASSSRSKCRKTYGYTF. Written as DNA, the CDR3 is TGTGCCAGCAGCTCTCGCAGTAAGTGCCGAAAGACCTATGGCTACACCTTC.

About this clonotype: With a much larger clone just one base away, this may be a read error. This rearrangement joins TRBV27 to TRBJ2-2; 7 nucleotides match TRBD1. There are 15 residues in the CDR3. The germline V gene has CDR1 MNHEY and CDR2 SMNVEV (reference sequence). The CDR3 region has the DNA TGTGCCAGCAGTTTAGCGACAGGGACCACCGGGGAGCTGCTTTTT. This gives the protein CASSLATGTTGELLF.

This clonotype has at least ten counts. The gene calls are TRBV12-3 or TRBV12-4 and TRBJ1-2; no clear D gene. The CDR3 runs 17 residues. Trimming cost V 5 bases and J 4 bases, with 23 bases left between them. Here the CDR3 reads CASSISCSFRKTYGYTF. For the CDR3, the DNA is TGTGCCAGCAGTATATCCTGCAGCTTCCGAAAGACCTATGGCTACACCTTC.

This clonotype was picked up many times. The gene calls are TRBV4-1 and TRBJ2-2; D may be TRBD1 (6 bases). This CDR3 region has 16 residues. The V and J ends lost 1 base and 7 bases respectively, with 16 bases between them. The germline V gene has CDR1 MGHRA and CDR2 YSYEKL. The chain's CDR3 is CASSQAWALTGGELFF. CDR3 bases: TGCGCCAGCAGCCAAGCCTGGGCCTTGACAGGCGGGGAGCTGTTTTTT.

This clonotype was counted many times. This sequence joins TRBV24-1 and TRBJ1-2; D is unclear. CDR1 is KGHDR, CDR2 SFDVKD, per germline. V was pared by 4 bases and J by 4 bases, with 21 bases between. This CDR3 comprises 17 residues. This CDR3 reads CATSEHTSTRKTYGYTF. The CDR3 DNA follows: TGTGCCACCAGTGAGCACACTAGTACCAGAAAGACCTATGGCTACACCTTC.

This clonotype was seen many times. V gene TRBV28 combines with J gene TRBJ1-5, with 10 nucleotides matching TRBD1. The V segment lost 5 bases and the J segment 6 bases; nucleotides outside the gene matches: 4. The CDR3 has 14 amino acids. The germline V gene has CDR1 MDHEN and CDR2 SYDVKM. The CDR3 region is CASSPDRGPQPQHF. The CDR3 bases are TGTGCCAGCAGTCCAGACAGGGGGCCTCAGCCCCAGCATTTT.

This clonotype has a count of ten or more. This rearrangement joins TRBV12-3 or TRBV12-4 to TRBJ1-1, with D perhaps TRBD1 (5 bases). The CDR3 runs 15 residues. V was shortened by 6 bases and J by 1 base, with 15 bases between the two germline ends. The DNA of the CDR3 is TGTGCCAGCAGCGCCGGAGGGGAGGGGAACACTGAAGCTTTCTTT. Its translation: CASSAGGEGNTEAFF.

This chain connects TRBV3-1 to TRBJ1-2; D is undetermined. The germline V gene has CDR1 LGHDT and CDR2 YNNKEL (reference sequence). The V end was cut by 5 bases, the J end by 4 bases, with 23 bases between. CDR3 size: 17 residues. For the CDR3, the DNA is TGTGCCAGCAGCATATGTATTCCCATTTGGAAGACCTATGGCTACACCTTC. Its protein is CASSICIPIWKTYGYTF.

This clonotype was recorded a few times. The chain carries TRBV20-1 and TRBJ2-1; 12 bases match TRBD2. CDR1 is DFQATT, CDR2 SNEGSKA, per germline (reference sequence). The trim removed 5 bases at V and 10 bases at J, leaving 6 bases unmatched. The CDR3 runs to 13 residues. CDR3 sequence (DNA): TGCAGTGCTTATCAACTAGCGGGAGGAGAGCAGTTCTTC. Translating gives CSAYQLAGGEQFF.

A remark on this clonotype: A clone one base away is much larger, so this may be a read error. This sequence joins TRBV6-2 or TRBV6-3 and TRBJ2-7; the match to TRBD2 covers 14 bases. The assigned J gene may be wrong: the sequence end matches TRBJ2-5 better. Germline CDR1 and CDR2: MNHEY and SVGEGT. CDR3 size: 18 residues. The CDR3 coding sequence is TGTGCCAGCAGCCCGGGACTAGCGGGGGCGGCGGTTCGAGAGACCCAGTACTTC. As protein: CASSPGLAGAAVRETQYF.

The rearrangement links TRBV9 to TRBJ2-1, with D perhaps TRBD1 or TRBD2 (5 bases each). The V end was cut by 0 bases, the J end by 5 bases, with 9 bases between. Germline values: CDR1 SGDLS, CDR2 YYNGEE. The length of the CDR3 is 14 residues. DNA for the CDR3: TGTGCCAGCAGCGTAGTTGGGACGGACAATGAGCAGTTCTTC. Its protein is CASSVVGTDNEQFF.

This clonotype was recorded many times. This sequence joins TRBV7-8 and TRBJ1-2, with D unclear. Trimming removed 5 bases at V and 4 bases at J, with 23 bases between. The CDR3 extends over 17 amino acids. Germline values: CDR1 SGHVS, CDR2 FQNEAQ. DNA of the CDR3: TGTGCCAGCAGCATTCGTAGGTTTACCCGAAAGACCTATGGCTACACCTTC. This codes for CASSIRRFTRKTYGYTF.

This clonotype was observed many times. This sequence joins TRBV12-2 and TRBJ1-2. TRBV12-2 is labeled a pseudogene. This CDR3 spans 17 amino acids. The CDR3 is CASRGTVTPRKTYGYTF. The CDR3 coding sequence is TGTGCAAGTCGCGGAACGGTGACTCCACGAAAGACCTATGGCTACACCTTC.

This clonotype was counted only a few times. The chain recombines TRBV19 with TRBJ2-1; either TRBD1 or TRBD2 may fit D (5 bases each). V dropped 6 bases and J dropped 7 bases, with 16 bases sitting between them. The CDR3 covers 14 residues. Germline-derived CDR1 and CDR2 are LNHDA and SQIVND (reference sequence). CDR3 nucleotides: TGTGCCAGTAGCGTACAGGACTCCGGGAATGAGCAGTTCTTC. It is translated as CASSVQDSGNEQFF.

This clonotype was detected ten times or more. The chain has TRBV29-1 and TRBJ1-2; no clear D. CDR3 length: 12 amino acids. Trimming cost V 3 bases and J 4 bases, with 9 bases left between them. Per the germline V gene, CDR1 is SQVTM and CDR2 is ANQGSEA. CDR3: CSVDGHSYGYTF. The CDR3 nucleotides are TGCAGCGTTGATGGGCATAGCTATGGCTACACCTTC.

As to this clonotype: Since a much larger clone is just one base distant, this may be a read error. The rearrangement uses TRBV27 and TRBJ2-7; D not resolved. Germline values: CDR1 MNHEY, CDR2 SMNVEV (reference sequence). The CDR3 length is 12 residues. CDR3 DNA sequence: TGTACCAGCAGTTTAGCTGGGTTTGAGCAGTACTTC. Protein sequence: CTSSLAGFEQYF.